A selection of T cell receptor beta chains follows, all from one sample in a study of blood T cell repertoires in COVID-19. The repertoire was sequenced with immunoSEQ multiplex PCR; TCRdb's copy has only in-frame clones and lacks some. This table holds some 180,000 clones, around 86% found once. Sequenced input: PBMCs or T cells enriched from blood (not recorded which). The receptors here all came from a woman in her thirties or forties in a cohort exposed to, infected with or recovered from COVID-19 (not recorded which). CDR3s include the opening cysteine and the closing phenylalanine or tryptophan. Fields, in order: clone size, J gene, D gene, V gene, CDR3 DNA, CDR3 protein. A D gene is named only where the DNA matches it firmly. Size is omitted from some rows. Given values are once, few, many or a class for expanded clones.

>NA|TRBJ2-7|NA|TRBV6-4
TGTGCCAGCATAGAGGGCGGCGAGCAGTACTTC
CASIEGGEQYF
>NA|TRBJ1-2|NA|TRBV9
TGTGCCAGCAGCGTAAGGACGGGGAATAACTATGGCTACACCTTC
CASSVRTGNNYGYTF
>NA|TRBJ1-6|TRBD1|TRBV5-5
TGTGCCAGCAGCCCTAAAGTGGACAGGTTAAATTCACCCCTCCACTTT
CASSPKVDRLNSPLHF
>once|TRBJ2-3|NA|TRBV30
TGTGCCTGGAGTGAGGGGGAAGGCACAGATACGCAGTATTTT
CAWSEGEGTDTQYF
>NA|TRBJ1-2|NA|TRBV28
TGTGCCAGCAGTCCGGATCCGGGTGCCGCCGAATCCTTGAATGGCTACACCTTC
CASSPDPGAAESLNGYTF
>NA|TRBJ1-2|NA|TRBV6-5
TGTGCCAGCAGTTACTCCGACAGGACTCGATTTGGCTACACCTTC
CASSYSDRTRFGYTF
>NA|TRBJ2-2|NA|TRBV11-2
TGTGCCAGCAGCCCGACTGGTACCGGGGAGCTGTTTTTT
CASSPTGTGELFF
>NA|TRBJ1-4|TRBD1|TRBV15
TGTGCCACCAGCAGAGAAGACAGGGAGACTAATGAAAAACTGTTTTTT
CATSREDRETNEKLFF
>NA|TRBJ1-5|NA|TRBV4-1
TGCGCCAGCAGCCAGTTGACACGTAGCAATCAGCCCCAGCATTTT
CASSQLTRSNQPQHF
>NA|TRBJ2-1|NA|TRBV19
TGTGCCAGTAGGAGCCTTTGGGAGGATCAGAATGAGCAGTTCTTC
CASRSLWEDQNEQFF
>NA|TRBJ2-7|NA|TRBV5-8
TGTGCCAGCAGCTCCAGCTACGAGCAGTACTTC
CASSSSYEQYF
>NA|TRBJ1-6|NA|TRBV6-4
TGTGCCAGCTCCGAGGGGAGGGACGTCTCACCCCTCCACTTT
CASSEGRDVSPLHF
>NA|TRBJ2-1|TRBD2|TRBV27
TGTGCCAGCAGCGTAACTTGGGGGCGGGGGGGCCGGAATGAGCAGTTCTTC
CASSVTWGRGGRNEQFF
>NA|TRBJ1-3|NA|TRBV9
TGTGCCAGCAGCACGACGACAGGTGGTAGCTCTGGAAACACCATATATTTT
CASSTTTGGSSGNTIYF
>NA|TRBJ1-1|NA|TRBV19
TGTGCCAGTAGTGTAGGGCCTAACACTGAAGCTTTCTTT
CASSVGPNTEAFF